Listed below are T cell receptor beta chains from one sample, sequenced in a study of response to subunit inactivated influenza vaccine. TCRdb re-called the RT-PCR reads through MiXCR, storing one row per CDR3 protein. Of under 800,000 distinct CDR3 sequences in the sample, around 13% were seen once. Sequences were derived from PBMCs from blood, sampled around two weeks before vaccination. The receptors shown here come from a man in his fifties who received an inactivated influenza vaccine. Each CDR3 is given with its conserved first and last residue. A D gene is named only where the DNA matches it firmly. Clone size, where shown, is once, few, many, or a class for clones that have expanded.

DNA | CDR3 | V | D | size | J
TGTGCCAGCAGCCAAGACGGGACTAGTGTCCATGAGCAGTTCTTC | CASSQDGTSVHEQFF | TRBV14 | TRBD2 | NA | TRBJ2-1
TGCAGTGCTAGGGCCGGACTAGCGGGGGTTTGGCCGCGAGATACGCAGTATTTT | CSARAGLAGVWPRDTQYF | TRBV20-1 | TRBD2 | few | TRBJ2-3
TGTGCCACCAGCAGCAACGACAGGGGGCATCTTCAGCCCCAGCATTTT | CATSSNDRGHLQPQHF | TRBV15 | TRBD1 | many | TRBJ1-5
TGCGCCAGCAGTCAATGGGGCGCAGGGGCGACTACCAATTCACCCCTCCACTTT | CASSQWGAGATTNSPLHF | TRBV23-1 | NA | few | TRBJ1-6
TGTGCCAGCAGCGTAGTTTTGGGTGCTTACACAGATACGCAGTATTTT | CASSVVLGAYTDTQYF | TRBV9 | NA | few | TRBJ2-3
TGTGCCAGCAGTTCCCCCGCGGACAGGGGGGATTACGAGCAGTACTTC | CASSSPADRGDYEQYF | TRBV28 | TRBD1 | few | TRBJ2-7
TGTGCCACCAGCAGAGACACGGCTATACGATATCGCAATGAGCAGTTCTTC | CATSRDTAIRYRNEQFF | TRBV15 | NA | NA | TRBJ2-1
TGTGCCATCAGTTACGCTAGACTAGCGGGGGCTAGCACAGATACGCAGTATTTT | CAISYARLAGASTDTQYF | TRBV6-5 | TRBD2 | NA | TRBJ2-3
TGTGCCAGCAGTTGGGACAGGCACACCGGGGAGCTGTTTTTT | CASSWDRHTGELFF | TRBV7-9 | TRBD1 | few | TRBJ2-2
TGTGCCATCAGGGAAGACTACGAGCAGTACTTC | CAIREDYEQYF | TRBV10-3 | NA | few | TRBJ2-7
TGTGCCAGCAGTTATATCCGGGACAGCTTCAGCTCCTACAATGAGCAGTTCTTC | CASSYIRDSFSSYNEQFF | TRBV6-2/TRBV6-3 | TRBD1 | NA | TRBJ2-1
TGTGCCAGCAGCTTAGGAGGGGCGCCGAAAGCTTTCTTT | CASSLGGAPKAFF | TRBV7-9 | NA | few | TRBJ1-1
TGTGCCCTACCCGCGCGCGGTCGAATATACGGCGGGGAGCTGTTTTTT | CALPARGRIYGGELFF | TRBV30 | NA | NA | TRBJ2-2
TGCAGTGCGGGGCCCGGGACAGGGGAGAACTATGGCTACACCTTC | CSAGPGTGENYGYTF | TRBV20-1 | TRBD1 | few | TRBJ1-2
TGTGCCAGCAGACTCCGGGACAGGGGGCACGATGAGCAGTTCTTC | CASRLRDRGHDEQFF | TRBV2 | TRBD1 | NA | TRBJ2-1
TGTGCCACCAGTGATTTTGGGACGGCCCAAGAGACCCAGTACTTC | CATSDFGTAQETQYF | TRBV24-1 | NA | few | TRBJ2-5
TGCGCCAGCAGCTTGGGGGACTTTGGGATTAATGAAAAACTGTTTTTT | CASSLGDFGINEKLFF | TRBV5-1 | NA | few | TRBJ1-4
TGTGCCAGCAGCGCTCCTACTTCCTACGAGCAGTACTTC | CASSAPTSYEQYF | TRBV7-9 | NA | NA | TRBJ2-7
TGTGCCACCAGCAGGGGACTAGCGGGGAATGAGCAGTTCTTC | CATSRGLAGNEQFF | TRBV15 | TRBD2 | few | TRBJ2-1
TGTGCCAGCAGTTACTCGATAGCGGGAGTCCAAGAGACCCAGTACTTC | CASSYSIAGVQETQYF | TRBV6-5 | TRBD2 | NA | TRBJ2-5
TGTGCCATCAGTGAGTCCAGCGGTAATGAAAAACTGTTTTTT | CAISESSGNEKLFF | TRBV10-3 | NA | many | TRBJ1-4
TGTGCCAGCAGTTTATCCCCTTCCGAGCAGTACTTC | CASSLSPSEQYF | TRBV28 | NA | NA | TRBJ2-7
TGTGCCAGCAGCTTAGTAACAGCTATGTTTGGTGAAGCTTTCTTT | CASSLVTAMFGEAFF | TRBV7-6 | NA | few | TRBJ1-1
TGCGCCAGCAGCCAGCGACAGGGGTCCTACAATGAGCAGTTCTTC | CASSQRQGSYNEQFF | TRBV4-3 | TRBD1 | few | TRBJ2-1
TGCAGTGCCACGGGCGGGAGTTACAGCACAGATACGCAGTATTTT | CSATGGSYSTDTQYF | TRBV20-1 | TRBD2 | few | TRBJ2-3
TGCAGCGTTACCGACGGGACAGCGAATCAGCCCCAGCATTTT | CSVTDGTANQPQHF | TRBV29-1 | TRBD1 | many | TRBJ1-5
TGTGCCAGCAGCCCACAACAGGGGCATGAGCAGTTCTTC | CASSPQQGHEQFF | TRBV7-9 | TRBD1 | few | TRBJ2-1
TGTGCCAGCAGTGAATACGAATTACCGGGACAGGGTTGGGAAAAACTGTTTTTT | CASSEYELPGQGWEKLFF | TRBV25-1 | TRBD1 | few | TRBJ1-4
TGTGCCAGCAGCCATAACCCTGACGCCCCGGGACAACCCTACGAGCAGTACTTC | CASSHNPDAPGQPYEQYF | TRBV16 | NA | NA | TRBJ2-7
TGCAGTGCTAGTATAGGGACTAGCGGGAACAATGAGCAGTTCTTC | CSASIGTSGNNEQFF | TRBV20-1 | TRBD2 | NA | TRBJ2-1
TGTGCCAGCAGCTTGATCGGGTGGTCCGACGAGCAGTACTTC | CASSLIGWSDEQYF | TRBV7-2 | NA | NA | TRBJ2-7
TGTGCCAGCACGGACAACTCCTACGAGCAGTACTTC | CASTDNSYEQYF | TRBV6-6 | NA | few | TRBJ2-7
TGTGCCAGCAGTGAGGAGGCAGCGGTACAAGAGACCCAGTACTTC | CASSEEAAVQETQYF | TRBV25-1 | NA | NA | TRBJ2-5
TGTGCCAGCAGCCCAGGGGACAGCTATGGCTACACCTTC | CASSPGDSYGYTF | TRBV7-9 | TRBD1 | few | TRBJ1-2
TGTGCCAGCAGCTTAGCGTCTGGGCGAATGGGTTTTTACGAGCAGTACTTC | CASSLASGRMGFYEQYF | TRBV7-2 | NA | NA | TRBJ2-7
TGTGCCAGCAGAAAGACTAGCGGAGGTAGCACAGATACGCAGTATTTT | CASRKTSGGSTDTQYF | TRBV28 | TRBD2 | NA | TRBJ2-3
TGCAGCGTGGGACAGGCTATCACAGATACGCAGTATTTT | CSVGQAITDTQYF | TRBV29-1 | TRBD1 | many | TRBJ2-3
TGCAGTGCTAGAGGTTTCGGACAGGGGGGAGGTGAAGCTTTCTTT | CSARGFGQGGGEAFF | TRBV20-1 | TRBD1 | few | TRBJ1-1
TGCAGCGTTGATGATGGGCGGGAAGGGTATGAGCAGTTCTTC | CSVDDGREGYEQFF | TRBV29-1 | NA | few | TRBJ2-1
TGTGCCATCAGCCCGGGGCTTAGCTACGAGCAGTACTTC | CAISPGLSYEQYF | TRBV5-6 | NA | NA | TRBJ2-7
TGTGCCAGCACCTTAGGGGGAAATGCCTATGGCTACACCTTC | CASTLGGNAYGYTF | TRBV2 | NA | few | TRBJ1-2